This T cell receptor (beta chain) is from a study of blood T cell repertoires in COVID-19 (dated by TCRdb to the early 2020s). Study-wide context: Samples from collaborators originated in the United States, Italy and Spain and spanned both the acute and convalescent phases of COVID-19. Where available, HLA class I and class II types were obtained from metadata supplied by the sample provider rather than from assay-based typing. Deeply sampled blood TCRbeta repertoires from subjects exposed to, actively infected with, or recovered from COVID-19 were included in the dataset. Nearly every sample came with metadata listing a de-identified subject ID, COVID-19 status, age in years and sex. The samples were drawn from two sources: the first 160 participants of the ongoing ImmuneRACE study, and 1,200 or so subjects contributed by 6 global collaborators. The prospective study material was composed of cDNA or gDNA derived from T cells, B-cell-depleted T cells, or PBMCs. The repertoires were released in a freely available public database meant as a resource for research on the immune response to SARS-CoV-2. The research as a whole found: The amount of clinical and demographic metadata varied by source and participant and was provided uncurated.

In regard to this clone: The antigen it recognizes is unknown. No much larger clone is present one base from it, and per-base qualities are unavailable.

The CDR3 sequence holds 13 residues, the cysteine and phenylalanine included. The read is trimmed to its CDR3 DNA, 39 bases read in frame from base 1. Unmatched junction bases come to 5, with V trimmed by 6 bases and J by 7 bases. The germline V gene sets CDR1 to WSHSY and CDR2 to SAAADI. Each collaborating institution followed its own protocols to collect whole blood in K2EDTA tubes. For TCRbeta analysis, collaborators shipped samples as frozen whole blood, isolated PBMCs, or DNA extracted from either of those sample types. TCRbeta CDR3 regions were amplified from genomic DNA by means of the immunoSEQ Assay, a bias-controlled multiplex PCR. The authors' pipeline ran thus. The number of nucleated cells in each sample was estimated by amplification of reference gene primers within the assay. Sequence reads were collapsed and filtered to measure the absolute abundance of every unique TCRbeta CDR3 rearrangement. For each sample, productive Simpson clonality was calculated as the square root of Simpson's diversity index across productive rearrangements. The source is immuneACCESS, and TCRdb retained only in-frame sequences with V and J called. Part of the clones is not carried over; for the studies checked, unresolved V genes explain less than half of this, and the remainder is unexplained. V and J calls and clone size are as listed in that table; D and trimming were resolved from the DNA. The sample includes over 130,000 clones, with approximately 85% observed a single time. Less than 4.5% of the sample lies in the top ten.

Sequenced sample: peripheral blood. The origin of this receptor is a woman aged 80 or over with acute or convalescent COVID-19. Recombination joined TRBV10-2 with TRBJ1-5; the central 8 bases match TRBD1. The nucleotide sequence is TGCGCCAGCAGCGCGGACAGGGCGCAGCCCCAGCATTTT. This codes for CASSADRAQPQHF.